These 21 T cell receptor beta chains came from one sample sequenced in a study of CD4 T cells in relation to SARS-CoV-2 and coronaviruses listed by TCRdb under 2021. Their antigens are not known. To prepare the library, the immunoSEQ multiplex PCR assay was applied. TCRdb obtained this table from immuneACCESS and retained in-frame rearrangements with V and J assigned. These tables miss some clones; where compared with another copy, unresolved V genes account for less than half of the shortfall, and the remainder is unexplained. This sample is represented by almost 20,000 clones; 70% to 90% of them were singletons. Over 8.5% of the sample comes from the top ten. CD4+ T cells from unexposed donors were collected before the COVID-19 pandemic (2011-2018). After approximately eleven days of culture, CD4+ T cells were isolated with the EasySep CD4+ T cell isolation kit. The sequencing sample was made of CD4+ T cells from PBMCs, cultured in vitro. Receptor source: a human donor in good health.

The chain is built from TRBV5-6 and TRBJ1-4; 7 bases are a match to TRBD1. Germline lookup yields CDR1 SGHDT and CDR2 YYEEEE. This CDR3 contains 15 residues. V gave up 3 bases and J gave up 5 bases; unmatched junction bases: 7. CDR3 coding DNA: TGTGCCAGCAGCTACTCACAGGGGTTGAATGAAAAACTGTTTTTT. Translation gives CASSYSQGLNEKLFF.

This CDR3 reads CASSLSSGSGHEQYF. The CDR3 DNA reads as TGTGCCAGCAGCTTATCTAGCGGGAGTGGGCACGAGCAGTACTTC. This sequence joins TRBV11-2 and TRBJ2-7, with 10 positions matching TRBD2. The CDR3 spans 15 residues. The V gene end was trimmed by 2 bases and the J gene end by 5 bases; junction bases not matched to a gene: 6. Germline-derived CDR1 and CDR2 are SGHAT and FQNNGV.

The count of this clone is one. The chain has TRBV6-6 and TRBJ2-6, with D uncertain. V dropped 6 bases and J dropped 0 bases, with 12 bases sitting between them. The CDR3 has 16 residues. Per germline, CDR1 MNHNY and CDR2 SVGAGI (reference sequence). CDR3 amino acids: CASSHLTPSGANVLTF. CDR3 bases: TGTGCCAGCAGCCACCTAACCCCCTCTGGGGCCAACGTCCTGACTTTC.

This clone was detected once. The chain is built from TRBV27 and TRBJ2-7; 7 bases align to TRBD1. Germline V CDR1 and CDR2: MNHEY, SMNVEV (reference sequence). V was pared by 2 bases and J by 5 bases, with 9 bases of the junction left unmatched. This CDR3 region has 15 residues. The CDR3 here is CASSLPPGTAHEQYF. CDR3 bases: TGTGCCAGCAGTTTACCCCCCGGGACAGCTCACGAGCAGTACTTC.

V usage is TRBV6-5 and J usage is TRBJ1-1; 7 bases are shared with TRBD1. The J segment lost 0 bases and the V segment lost 2 bases, leaving 6 bases of the junction unmatched. Per germline, CDR1 MNHEY and CDR2 SVGAGI. This CDR3 region has 16 residues. The CDR3 nucleotides read TGTGCCAGCAGTTACAAAACAGGGGCTATGAACACTGAAGCTTTCTTT. Translating it yields CASSYKTGAMNTEAFF.

The chain is built from TRBV2 and TRBJ2-6; D gene unclear. Germline-derived CDR1 and CDR2 are SNHLY and FYNNEI. The V gene lost 2 bases and the J gene lost 2 bases, with 16 bases spanning the gap. This CDR3 is built from 18 residues. The CDR3: CASSELGEAVTGANVLTF. The CDR3 DNA follows: TGTGCCAGCAGTGAACTAGGTGAAGCAGTGACTGGGGCCAACGTCCTGACTTTC. Looking up the rest from reference TRBV2 and TRBJ2-6 gives the full variable domain: EPEVTQTPSHQVTQMGQEVILRCVPISNHLYFYWYRQILGQKVEFLVSFYNNEISEKSEIFDDQFSVERPDGSNFTLKIRSTKLEDSAMYFCASSELGEAVTGANVLTFGAGSRLTVL.

The V and J genes are TRBV12-3 or TRBV12-4 and TRBJ2-1, with D maybe TRBD2 (5 bases). The CDR3 spans 13 residues. V was cut by 3 bases and J by 9 bases, with 12 bases left in between. The CDR3 loop reads CASSFAGWGEQFF. The CDR3 region has the DNA TGTGCCAGCAGTTTTGCGGGTTGGGGTGAGCAGTTCTTC.

This rearrangement joins TRBV19 to TRBJ2-3; TRBD1 matches 7 bases. Germline values: CDR1 LNHDA, CDR2 SQIVND (reference sequence). This CDR3 is 14 amino acids long. V lost 8 bases and J lost 0; bases outside the gene matches: 5. The CDR3 loop reads CASRTGPSTDTQYF. Here the CDR3 DNA reads TGTGCCAGTCGGACAGGCCCTAGCACAGATACGCAGTATTTT.

This chain joins TRBV27 and TRBJ1-1; maybe TRBD1 (5 bases). Trimming left V 4 bases short and J 1 base short, with 13 bases between. CDR1 and CDR2 (germline): MNHEY, SMNVEV (reference sequence). This CDR3 has 15 amino acids. The CDR3 sequence: CASSSYGGRNTEAFF. DNA for the CDR3: TGTGCCAGCAGTTCTTATGGGGGACGGAACACTGAAGCTTTCTTT.

V is TRBV11-2 and J is TRBJ1-1; 7 nucleotides line up with TRBD1. There are 14 residues in the CDR3. Trimming took 5 bases from V and 4 from J; bases not matched to a gene: 7. Germline CDR1 is SGHAT and CDR2 is FQNNGV. The CDR3 coding sequence is TGTGCCAGCAGCGGTTTAACAGGGGCCACTGAAGCTTTCTTT. Protein product: CASSGLTGATEAFF.

The chain joins TRBV5-8 to TRBJ1-5; possibly TRBD1 for D (6 bases). The CDR3 contains 13 residues. Germline loops: CDR1 SGHTS, CDR2 YDEGEE. Trimming took off 4 bases at V and 7 bases at J, with 12 bases between the two ends. CDR3 sequence (DNA): TGTGCCAGCAGCGGCGACAGGTACCAGCCCCAGCATTTT. Protein product: CASSGDRYQPQHF. The entire variable domain, with the rest obtained from reference TRBV5-8 and TRBJ1-5, is as follows: EAGVTQSPTHLIKTRGQQATLRCSPISGHTSVYWYQQALGLGLQFLLWYDEGEERNRGNFPPRFSGRQFPNYSSELNVNALELEDSALYLCASSGDRYQPQHFGDGTRLSIL.

The chain couples TRBV12-3 or TRBV12-4 to TRBJ2-5; D possibly matches TRBD1 or TRBD2 (6 bases each). The V end was cut by 3 bases, the J end by 5 bases, with 10 bases between. The CDR3 consists of 13 residues. In DNA form, the CDR3 reads TGTGCCAGCAGTTTTCGGGGGCGTGAGACCCAGTACTTC. Protein sequence: CASSFRGRETQYF.

The gene calls are TRBV7-2 and TRBJ2-7; D is possibly TRBD1 (5 bases). The CDR3 totals 12 residues. V was pared by 1 base and J by 7 bases, with 8 bases between. Germline V lookup: CDR1 SGHTA, CDR2 FQGNSA. CDR3 DNA sequence: TGTGCCAGCAGCTTAGAGGCAGGGGAGCAGTACTTC. Amino acids: CASSLEAGEQYF.

The V gene is TRBV7-2, the J gene TRBJ1-4, with D perhaps matching TRBD1 (5 bases). V was shortened by 3 bases and J by 8 bases, with 16 bases between the two germline ends. CDR3 length: 15 residues. Germline-derived CDR1 and CDR2 are SGHTA and FQGNSA. The CDR3 nucleotides are TGTGCCAGCAGCTTTCGTATTCAGGGCGGCGAAAAACTGTTTTTT. Translation: CASSFRIQGGEKLFF.

The chain couples TRBV12-3 or TRBV12-4 to TRBJ1-6; TRBD1 might be the D (5 bases). Trimming removed 6 bases at V and 6 bases at J, with 9 bases between. This CDR3 spans 13 amino acids. CDR3 nucleotide sequence: TGTGCCAGCAGAGTCGACAGTAATTCACCCCTCCACTTT. Amino acids: CASRVDSNSPLHF.

In its sample, this clone was seen a few times. V gene TRBV4-1 combines with J gene TRBJ1-6; no reliable D call. V lost 2 bases to trimming and J lost 0 bases, with 5 bases between them. Per the germline V gene, CDR1 is MGHRA and CDR2 is YSYEKL. The CDR3 runs 15 residues. CDR3 nucleotides: TGCGCCAGCAGCCAAAGGAGCTCCTATAATTCACCCCTCCACTTT. This codes for CASSQRSSYNSPLHF.

This rearrangement joins TRBV4-3 to TRBJ1-1, with unresolved D. Germline V gene lookup returns CDR1 LGHNA and CDR2 YSLEER. The CDR3 contains 16 residues. The V end lost 5 bases, the J end lost 2 bases, and 18 bases lay between the germline ends. CDR3 nucleotides: TGCGCCAGCAGCGCATATACCGCAGGACCCAACACTGAAGCTTTCTTT. This translates into CASSAYTAGPNTEAFF.

V gene TRBV2 combines with J gene TRBJ1-6, with a weak D call TRBD1 (5 bases). V was clipped by 8 bases and J by 11 bases, with 22 bases between them. The CDR3 has 15 amino acids. Germline V gene lookup returns CDR1 SNHLY and CDR2 FYNNEI. CDR3 residues: CASGSGGWQGPPLHF. CDR3 sequence (DNA): TGTGCCAGCGGAAGTGGGGGGTGGCAGGGTCCACCCCTCCACTTT. The whole variable domain, filled in from reference TRBV2 and TRBJ1-6, reads EPEVTQTPSHQVTQMGQEVILRCVPISNHLYFYWYRQILGQKVEFLVSFYNNEISEKSEIFDDQFSVERPDGSNFTLKIRSTKLEDSAMYFCASGSGGWQGPPLHFGNGTRLTVT.

The chain is built from TRBV29-1 and TRBJ1-2; 7 bases map to TRBD1. The germline V gene has CDR1 SQVTM and CDR2 ANQGSEA. The ends lost 8 bases at V and 5 bases at J; junction bases unmatched: 11. This CDR3 is built from 13 residues. The CDR3 DNA reads as TGCAGCTTCCAGGGGGAGGCGGCTTATGGCTACACCTTC. This encodes CSFQGEAAYGYTF.

Details on this clone: This same CDR3 is encoded by further DNA sequences in the sample. V is TRBV6-5 and J is TRBJ1-3; D is ambiguous. V was trimmed by 7 bases and J by 1 base, leaving 11 bases between them. CDR1 and CDR2 (germline): MNHEY, SVGAGI. This CDR3 has 14 residues. Here the CDR3 reads CASKTRSSGNTIYF. DNA of the CDR3: TGTGCCAGCAAAACCCGGAGTTCTGGAAACACCATATATTTT.

V and J are TRBV5-1 and TRBJ1-1, with no clear D. CDR3 length: 13 residues. Germline CDR1 SGHRS, CDR2 YFSETQ. Trimming stripped 9 bases from V and 1 base from J, with 13 bases between. CDR3 coding DNA: TGCGCCACCTCTATGACCCGGAACACTGAAGCTTTCTTT. Its translation: CATSMTRNTEAFF.